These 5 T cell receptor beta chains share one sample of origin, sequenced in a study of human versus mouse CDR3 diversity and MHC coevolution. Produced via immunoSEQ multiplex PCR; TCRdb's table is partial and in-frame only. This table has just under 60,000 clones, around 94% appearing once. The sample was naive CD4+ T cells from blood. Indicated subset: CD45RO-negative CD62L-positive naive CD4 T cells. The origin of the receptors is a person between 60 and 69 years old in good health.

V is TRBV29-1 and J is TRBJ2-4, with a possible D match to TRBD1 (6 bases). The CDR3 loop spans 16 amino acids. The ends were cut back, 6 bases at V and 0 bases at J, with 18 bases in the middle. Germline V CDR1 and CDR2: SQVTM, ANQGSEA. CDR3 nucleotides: TGCAGCGTCGCCACGACAGGACTCATAGCCAAAAACATTCAGTACTTC. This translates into CSVATTGLIAKNIQYF.

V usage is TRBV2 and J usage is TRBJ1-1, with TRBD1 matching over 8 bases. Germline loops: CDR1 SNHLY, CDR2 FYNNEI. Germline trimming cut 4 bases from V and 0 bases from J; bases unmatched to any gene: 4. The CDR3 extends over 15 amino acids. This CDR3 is CASSGTGKMNTEAFF. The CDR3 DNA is TGTGCCAGCAGTGGGACAGGGAAAATGAACACTGAAGCTTTCTTT.

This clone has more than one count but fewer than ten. The CDR3 nucleotides read TGTGCCAGTAGGGACAGGGGAGGGAGCGAGCAGTACTTC. As protein: CASRDRGGSEQYF. This chain uses TRBV19 with TRBJ2-7; 9 positions agree with TRBD1. CDR3 length: 13 residues. The V and J ends lost 6 bases and 6 bases, in that order; junction bases with no gene match: 6. CDR1 and CDR2 from the germline V gene are LNHDA and SQIVND (reference sequence).

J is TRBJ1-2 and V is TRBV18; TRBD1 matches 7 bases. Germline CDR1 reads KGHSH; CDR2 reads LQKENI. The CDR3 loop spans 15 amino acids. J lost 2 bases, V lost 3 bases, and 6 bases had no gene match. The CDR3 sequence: CASSPSGQPNYGYTF. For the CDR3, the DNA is TGTGCCAGCTCACCTTCGGGACAGCCGAACTATGGCTACACCTTC.

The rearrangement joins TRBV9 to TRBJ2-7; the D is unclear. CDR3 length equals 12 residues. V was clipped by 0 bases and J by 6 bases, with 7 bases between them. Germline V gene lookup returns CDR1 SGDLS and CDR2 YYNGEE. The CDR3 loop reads CASSVGTGEQYF. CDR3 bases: TGTGCCAGCAGCGTAGGAACTGGCGAGCAGTACTTC.